This T cell receptor (beta chain) derives from a study of shared clonotypes between healthy human individuals (TCRdb year 2020). Concerning the study at large: Two women and a few men aged 18 to 49 years were included in the cohort. Per donor, leukapheresis produced somewhere between about 0.94 and 10 billion PBMCs. For each donor, CD4 naive and CD4 memory were each given three plates, CD8 naive was given two plates, and CD8 memory was given one plate. Different laboratories and diverse techniques were used to prepare libraries and sequence TCR repertoires, to increase sequencing depth and limit assay-specific biases. Blood TCR repertoires of about 5 healthy adults were deeply sequenced to estimate repertoire size and the extent of clonotype sharing between individuals.

The donors were healthy, HIV-negative adults who had no recently reported acute infections or vaccinations. Every donor was a Caucasian adult living in Nashville, Tennessee, USA. CD4+ T cells were enriched by magnetic negative selection; naive cells were then positively selected on CD45RA, and the negative fraction formed the memory subset. After blood collection by leukapheresis, PBMCs were isolated using Ficoll-Histopaque density gradient centrifugation and then cryopreserved in the vapor phase of liquid nitrogen. Purity and quantity of every magnetically sorted T cell population were checked by analytical flow cytometry. Genomic DNA was isolated from every sorted fraction and measured by UV absorbance on a Nanodrop 2000c. For CDR1 and CDR2, the germline V gene (reference sequence) lists LNHDA and SQIVND. V drops 4 bases and J drops 2 bases, leaving 12 bases in between. There are 15 amino acids in the CDR3, from cysteine to phenylalanine inclusive. Kept here is only the CDR3 DNA, which spans 45 bases and is read in frame from base 1.

Broad study findings and their caveats: About 5% of naive CD4, 3.5% of naive CD8, 2.3% of memory CD4, and over 0.35% of memory CD8 clonotypes were shared across a handful of donors. Because the study included only a small number of donors, the genetic and exposure-history diversity represented was limited. Incomplete sequencing was indicated by rarefaction of sorted-subset datasets, despite the large sequencing depth. Sampling was restricted to blood, and TCR repertoires in tissue are likely to differ from TCR repertoires in blood. Larger estimated clonotype richness was generally found for naive subsets than for memory subsets. Compared with non-shared clonotypes, clonotypes shared by all four sorted-subset donors had higher generation probabilities. Pairwise subsampling indicated that sequencing depth was expected to affect the degree of clonotype sharing among donors.

TCR CDR3 regions were amplified from genomic DNA by multiplex PCR using the deep immunoSEQ assay. For each cell subset, the extracted genomic DNA was distributed evenly across all wells of several immunoSEQ 96-well plates, and each plate served as one replicate. For sorted subsets, about 210 ng of genomic DNA, equivalent to tens of thousands of T cell genomes, went into each replicate PCR. Purified libraries were quantified with a Qubit 3.0 fluorometer, sized on a Bioanalyzer 2100, and re-quantified with the KAPA Library Quantification kit. A separate single-read 150-cycle Illumina NextSeq 550 flow cell was used to sequence each immunoSEQ 96-well plate. The study's own analysis went as follows. Because the immunoSEQ output held only junctional sequences and lacked quality scores, the filtering could not match the filtering applied to full-length reads. To assign V/J genes and CDR3, sequences were annotated against IMGT germline references using PyIR, a Python wrapper for IgBLAST v1.9. Reads were removed for weak V/J assignments (E-value above 1e-6), missing CDR3, stop codons, out-of-frame junctions, or ambiguous translated residues. V3J clonotypes were defined as sequences sharing the same inferred V gene, J gene, and CDR3 amino acid sequence. To compute the percentage overlap between repertoires, the number of shared unique clonotypes was divided by the size of the smaller repertoire. Richness of each repertoire was evaluated using RTK rarefaction, the Chao1 estimator, and Recon v2.1 estimates of unobserved clonotypes. OLGA was used to compute generation probabilities for all TCRbeta clonotypes that the gDNA method yielded from several donors. TCRdb mirrors the immuneACCESS table, restricted to in-frame sequences. Some clones are absent from its copies; in checked studies, under half trace to an unresolved V gene, and the reason for the others is unknown. The V and J calls and the clone size are those of that table, but D and trimming were determined from the DNA. Across this sample there are roughly 650,000 clones, with about 97% seen only once. In total, the top ten clones hold approximately 0.057% of the sample.

On this clone: The antigen it recognizes is unknown. It has no much larger one-base neighbor in the sample; base qualities were not kept.

Recombination joined TRBV19 with TRBJ1-5; TRBD1 is perhaps the D gene, given 5 matching bases. The receptor's source is a woman aged 30 to 39 in good health. Sequencing input: naive CD4+ T cells sorted from blood. In light of the paper, this sample's cell subset or site label describes: CD45RA+ positively selected. The CDR3 in this case is CASSTRERGNQPQHF. The DNA reads as follows: TGTGCCAGTAGTACCAGGGAAAGGGGCAATCAGCCCCAGCATTTT.